These 6 T cell receptor beta chains were all obtained from the same sample, sequenced in a study of STAT5B mutations in CD4+ large granular lymphocyte leukemia. Some clones are missing from TCRdb's copy, which holds only in-frame ones; the method was immunoSEQ multiplex PCR. In the table there are tens of thousands of clones, 70% to 85% of which are singletons. The sequenced material came from CD4+ T cells from blood buffy coats. The receptors were sampled from a human donor in good health.

This clone came up once. CDR3 sequence (DNA): TGTGCCAGTAGTAAACAGGGAGGGCTAACCGGGGAGCTGTTTTTT. The encoded protein is CASSKQGGLTGELFF. This chain links TRBV19 with TRBJ2-2, with a possible D match to TRBD2 (7 bases). V lost 4 bases and J 5 bases, leaving 14 bases between the germline ends. CDR3 length: 15 amino acids. The germline gives CDR1 LNHDA, CDR2 SQIVND (reference sequence).

The rearrangement joins TRBV7-9 to TRBJ1-4; 9 bases fit TRBD1. J gave up 3 bases and V 1 base, and 3 bases lay outside the gene matches. The CDR3 covers 16 residues. The germline V gene encodes CDR1 SEHNR and CDR2 FQNEAQ (reference sequence). CDR3 coding DNA: TGTGCCAGCAGCTTAGTACGGACAGGGGCTAATGAAAAACTGTTTTTT. As protein: CASSLVRTGANEKLFF.

This clone was recorded a few times. The chain has TRBV7-6 and TRBJ2-3; possible D gene TRBD2, 5 bases. Trimming left V 1 base short and J 2 bases short, with 13 bases between. The CDR3 extends over 16 amino acids. The V gene's germline CDR1 is SGHVS and CDR2 FNYEAQ. CDR3 protein: CASSLVGSALTDTQYF. The CDR3 DNA follows: TGTGCCAGCAGCTTAGTTGGGAGCGCCCTCACAGATACGCAGTATTTT.

V and J are TRBV5-5 and TRBJ2-1; TRBD2 might be the D (6 bases). The CDR3 runs 15 residues. V dropped 4 bases and J dropped 7 bases, with 18 bases sitting between them. CDR1 is SGHKS and CDR2 is YYEKEE in the germline V gene (reference sequence). The CDR3 here is CASSISGLRGNEQFF. The DNA of the CDR3 is TGTGCCAGCAGCATTTCGGGCCTCCGGGGGAATGAGCAGTTCTTC.

This clone occurred once. The gene calls are TRBV30 and TRBJ2-1, with 10 bases that match TRBD2. The CDR3 loop spans 12 amino acids. Germline trimming cut 4 bases from V and 11 bases from J; bases unmatched to any gene: 5. Germline V gene data show CDR1 as GTSNPN and CDR2 as SVGIG (reference sequence). The CDR3 region has the DNA TGTGCCTGGATCGCTAGCGGGAGAAAGCAGTTCTTC. Protein product: CAWIASGRKQFF.

This clone appeared once. V is TRBV2 and J is TRBJ1-5; D is perhaps TRBD1 (6 bases). The germline CDR1 and CDR2 sequences are SNHLY and FYNNEI. V dropped 7 bases and J dropped 9 bases, with 22 bases sitting between them. CDR3 size: 15 residues. CDR3 amino acids: CASKWGQFEGGPQHF. CDR3 DNA: TGTGCCAGCAAATGGGGACAATTCGAAGGGGGGCCCCAGCATTTT. The full variable domain, its missing parts supplied by reference TRBV2 and TRBJ1-5, is EPEVTQTPSHQVTQMGQEVILRCVPISNHLYFYWYRQILGQKVEFLVSFYNNEISEKSEIFDDQFSVERPDGSNFTLKIRSTKLEDSAMYFCASKWGQFEGGPQHFGDGTRLSIL.